This T cell receptor beta chain was recovered during a study of T cell responses to AZD1222 COVID-19 vaccine. In the study overall: Samples with a second dose at about 4 or about 12 weeks were pooled together. Study outcomes and limitations: Nearly half of the spike-specific TCRs reportedly recognize variant regions that carry no mutations.

In regard to this clone: Antigen specificity is unknown.

CDR3 length equals 15 residues. The germline V gene has CDR1 SGHDT and CDR2 YYEEEE. V trimming: 3 bases; J trimming: 1 base; junction bases outside the gene matches: 1. TCRdb keeps only in-frame clones here, not all; method: immunoSEQ multiplex PCR. The table records about 120,000 clones, 90% of them present only once. V and J are TRBV5-6 and TRBJ2-3; 11 bases align to TRBD2. This material consisted of peripheral blood, taken on day 0 of AZD1222 vaccination. This receptor was identified in an adult in good health. CDR3 nucleotide sequence: TGTGCCAGCAGCTCTAGCGGGGGGCGCACAGATACGCAGTATTTT. Translating gives CASSSSGGRTDTQYF.